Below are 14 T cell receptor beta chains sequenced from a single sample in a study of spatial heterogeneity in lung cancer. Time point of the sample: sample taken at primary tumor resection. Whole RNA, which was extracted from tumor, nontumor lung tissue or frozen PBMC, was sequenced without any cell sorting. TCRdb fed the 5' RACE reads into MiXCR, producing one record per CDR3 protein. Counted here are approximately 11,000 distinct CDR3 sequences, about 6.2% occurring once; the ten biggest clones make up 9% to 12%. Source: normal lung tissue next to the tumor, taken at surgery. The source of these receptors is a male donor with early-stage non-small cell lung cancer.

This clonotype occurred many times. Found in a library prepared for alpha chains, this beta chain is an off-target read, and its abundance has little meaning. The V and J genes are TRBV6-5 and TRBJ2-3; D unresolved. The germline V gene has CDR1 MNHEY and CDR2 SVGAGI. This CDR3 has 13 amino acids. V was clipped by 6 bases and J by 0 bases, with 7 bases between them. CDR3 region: CASRLTSTDTQYF. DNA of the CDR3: TGTGCCAGCAGACTTACTAGCACAGATACGCAGTATTTT.

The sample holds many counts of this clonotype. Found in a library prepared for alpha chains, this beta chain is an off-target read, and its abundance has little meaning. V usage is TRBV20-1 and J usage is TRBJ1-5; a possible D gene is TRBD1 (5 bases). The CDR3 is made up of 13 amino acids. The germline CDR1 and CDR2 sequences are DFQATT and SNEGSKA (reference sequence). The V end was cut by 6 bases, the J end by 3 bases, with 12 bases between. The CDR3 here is CSAYGGDNQPQHF. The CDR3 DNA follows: TGCAGTGCGTACGGGGGAGACAATCAGCCCCAGCATTTT.

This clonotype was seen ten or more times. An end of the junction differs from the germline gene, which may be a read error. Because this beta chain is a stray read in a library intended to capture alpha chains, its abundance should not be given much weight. In nucleotides, the CDR3 is TGTGCCAGCACTTACAGGGGGCGCGATTCACCCCTCCACTTT. It is translated as CASTYRGRDSPLHF. The chain employs TRBV6-6 and TRBJ1-6, with 9 bases fitting TRBD1. The germline gives CDR1 MNHNY, CDR2 SVGAGI (reference sequence). This CDR3 has 14 residues.

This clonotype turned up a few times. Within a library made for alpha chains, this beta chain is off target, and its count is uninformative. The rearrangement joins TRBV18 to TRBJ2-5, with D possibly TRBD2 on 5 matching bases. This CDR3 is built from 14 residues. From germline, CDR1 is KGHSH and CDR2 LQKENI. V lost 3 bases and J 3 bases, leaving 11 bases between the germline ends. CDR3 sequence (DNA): TGTGCCAGCTCACCTCCTAGCCTAAAAGAGACCCAGTACTTC. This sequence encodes CASSPPSLKETQYF.

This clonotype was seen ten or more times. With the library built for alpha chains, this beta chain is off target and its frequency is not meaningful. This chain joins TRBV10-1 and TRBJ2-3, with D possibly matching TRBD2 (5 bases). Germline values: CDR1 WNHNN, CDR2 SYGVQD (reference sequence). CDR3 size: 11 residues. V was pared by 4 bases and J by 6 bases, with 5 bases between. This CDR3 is CASSVADTQYF. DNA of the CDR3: TGCGCCAGCAGTGTAGCGGATACGCAGTATTTT.

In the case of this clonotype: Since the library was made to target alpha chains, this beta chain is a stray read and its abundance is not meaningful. The CDR3 reads CASSVTGGYGYTF. The DNA of the CDR3 is TGTGCCAGCAGTGTGACAGGGGGATACGGCTACACCTTC. This chain uses TRBV12-3 or TRBV12-4 with TRBJ1-2; TRBD1 aligns across 9 bases. The CDR3 contains 13 residues. J lost 8 bases, V lost 5 bases, and 6 bases had no gene match.

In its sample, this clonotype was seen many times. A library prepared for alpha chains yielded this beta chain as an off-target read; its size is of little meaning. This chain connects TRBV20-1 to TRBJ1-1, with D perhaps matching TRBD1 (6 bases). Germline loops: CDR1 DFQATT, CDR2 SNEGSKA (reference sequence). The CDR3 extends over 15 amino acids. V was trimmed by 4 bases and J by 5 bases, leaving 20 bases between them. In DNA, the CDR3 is TGCAGTGCTAAACCCCCAGGGGCCAGGGGAACTGAAGCTTTCTTT. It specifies CSAKPPGARGTEAFF.

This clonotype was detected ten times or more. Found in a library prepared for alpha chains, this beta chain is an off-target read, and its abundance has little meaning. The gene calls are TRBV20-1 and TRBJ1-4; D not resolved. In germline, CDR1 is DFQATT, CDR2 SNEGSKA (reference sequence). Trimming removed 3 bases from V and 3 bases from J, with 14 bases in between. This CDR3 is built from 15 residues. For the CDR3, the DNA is TGCAGTGCTAGGTCGAGTTATCTGGCTAATGAAAAACTGTTTTTT. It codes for CSARSSYLANEKLFF.

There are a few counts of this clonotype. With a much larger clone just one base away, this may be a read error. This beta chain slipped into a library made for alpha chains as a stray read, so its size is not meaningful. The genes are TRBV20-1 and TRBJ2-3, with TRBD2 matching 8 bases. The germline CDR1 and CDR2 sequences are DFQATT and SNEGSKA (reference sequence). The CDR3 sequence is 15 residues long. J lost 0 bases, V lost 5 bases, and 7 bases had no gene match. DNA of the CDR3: TGCAGTGCTGGTACCCCTAGCGGGAGCACAGATACGCAGTATTTT. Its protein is CSAGTPSGSTDTQYF.

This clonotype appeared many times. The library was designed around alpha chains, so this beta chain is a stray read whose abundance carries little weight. For the CDR3, the DNA is TGTGCCAGCAGTAAAAACCTCAGGGGGCTCTGGTATGGCACCGGGGAGCTGTTTTTT. Encoded protein: CASSKNLRGLWYGTGELFF. The chain combines TRBV7-2 with TRBJ2-2; 8 nucleotides agree with TRBD1. CDR1 and CDR2 (germline): SGHTA, FQGNSA. V lost 6 bases, J lost 4 bases, and 19 bases stayed unmatched. This CDR3 comprises 19 residues.

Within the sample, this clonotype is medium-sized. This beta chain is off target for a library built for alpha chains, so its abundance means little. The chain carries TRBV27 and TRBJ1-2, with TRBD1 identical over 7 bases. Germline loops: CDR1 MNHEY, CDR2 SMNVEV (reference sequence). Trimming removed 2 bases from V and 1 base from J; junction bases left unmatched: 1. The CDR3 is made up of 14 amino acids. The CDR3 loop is CASSLQGGNYGYTF. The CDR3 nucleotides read TGTGCCAGCAGTTTACAGGGGGGTAACTATGGCTACACCTTC.

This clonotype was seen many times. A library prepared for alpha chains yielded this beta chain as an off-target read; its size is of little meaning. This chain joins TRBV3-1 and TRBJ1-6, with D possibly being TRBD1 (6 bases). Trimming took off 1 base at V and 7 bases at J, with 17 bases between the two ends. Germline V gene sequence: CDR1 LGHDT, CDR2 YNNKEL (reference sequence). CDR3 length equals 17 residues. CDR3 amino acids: CASSQGGQGLRNSPLHF. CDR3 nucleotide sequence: TGTGCCAGCAGCCAAGGGGGGCAGGGGTTACGAAATTCACCCCTCCACTTT. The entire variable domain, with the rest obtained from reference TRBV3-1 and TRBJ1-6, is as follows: DTAVSQTPKYLVTQMGNDKSIKCEQNLGHDTMYWYKQDSKKFLKIMFSYNNKELIINETVPNRFSPKSPDKAHLNLHINSLELGDSAVYFCASSQGGQGLRNSPLHFGNGTRLTVT.

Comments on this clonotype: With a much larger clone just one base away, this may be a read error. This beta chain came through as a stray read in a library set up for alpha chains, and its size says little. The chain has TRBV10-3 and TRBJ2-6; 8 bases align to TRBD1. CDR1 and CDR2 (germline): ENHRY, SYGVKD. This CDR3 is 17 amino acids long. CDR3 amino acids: CAISETDRGFGAYVLTF. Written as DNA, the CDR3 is TGTGCCATCAGTGAGACCGACAGGGGATTTGGGGCCTACGTCCTGACTTTC.

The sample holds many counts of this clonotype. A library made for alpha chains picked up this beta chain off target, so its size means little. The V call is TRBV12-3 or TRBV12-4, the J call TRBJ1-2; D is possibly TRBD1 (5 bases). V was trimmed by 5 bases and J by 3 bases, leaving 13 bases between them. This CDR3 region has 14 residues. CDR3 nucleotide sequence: TGTGCCAGCAGTCCCCGACAGTCCTACTATGGCTACACCTTC. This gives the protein CASSPRQSYYGYTF.